These 9 T cell receptor beta chains originate from one sample sequenced in a study of beta chain features in type 1 diabetes. These receptors have no known antigen. The authors reverse transcribed all of the isolated RNA, so sequencing captured expressed TCRB transcripts. Repertoires were generated with immunoSEQ multiplex PCR, while TCRdb's copy carries only in-frame clones and drops some. Of under 50,000 clones detected, around 71% appear once; the ten largest clones hold around 2.1%. The study's findings and limits: Moderate but significant shortening of TCRB CDR3s was recorded in all four CD4+ subsets from Type 1 diabetes patients.

The specimen was Tregs from blood. Receptors originate from a woman between 18 and 29 years old with type 1 diabetes.

V and J are TRBV5-1 and TRBJ2-5; weak D call: TRBD2 (5 bases). Between the trimmed V and J ends, which lost 4 bases and 11 bases, there was a span of 12 bases. Germline CDR1 reads SGHRS; CDR2 reads YFSETQ. This CDR3 comprises 11 residues. In nucleotides, the CDR3 is TGCGCCAGCAGCCTTCGGGATGAGCAGTACTTC. This gives the protein CASSLRDEQYF.

The chain employs TRBV7-9 and TRBJ2-1, with 9 bases matching TRBD1. Trimming at V came to 1 base and at J to 6 bases, leaving 1 base not matched to a gene. The CDR3 runs 14 residues. Germline CDR1 reads SEHNR; CDR2 reads FQNEAQ (reference sequence). The CDR3 coding sequence is TGTGCCAGCAGCTTAGGGGACAGGGTCAATGAGCAGTTCTTC. Amino acid sequence: CASSLGDRVNEQFF. The whole variable domain, filled in from reference TRBV7-9 and TRBJ2-1, reads DTGVSQNPRHKITKRGQNVTFRCDPISEHNRLYWYRQTLGQGPEFLTYFQNEAQLEKSRLLSDRFSAERPKGSFSTLEIQRTEQGDSAMYLCASSLGDRVNEQFFGPGTRLTVL.

The rearrangement uses TRBV5-5 and TRBJ2-7; no clear D. This CDR3 comprises 11 residues. V was shortened by 3 bases and J by 1 base, with 2 bases between the two germline ends. Germline CDR1 is SGHKS and CDR2 is YYEKEE (reference sequence). The CDR3 is CASSSSYEQYF. For the CDR3, the DNA is TGTGCCAGCAGCTCATCCTACGAGCAGTACTTC. The full variable domain, completed using reference TRBV5-5 and TRBJ2-7, is DAGVTQSPTHLIKTRGQQVTLRCSPISGHKSVSWYQQVLGQGPQFIFQYYEKEERGRGNFPDRFSARQFPNYSSELNVNALLLGDSALYLCASSSSYEQYFGPGTRLTVT.

The chain carries TRBV29-1 and TRBJ2-3; 15 bases are shared with TRBD2. Germline lookup yields CDR1 SQVTM and CDR2 ANQGSEA. This CDR3 is built from 14 residues. V trimming: 6 bases; J trimming: 7 bases; junction bases outside the gene matches: 5. Here the CDR3 DNA reads TGCAGCGTGGGACTAGCGGGGGGAAGGAATACGCAGTATTTT. Protein product: CSVGLAGGRNTQYF.

This clone was seen more than once but under ten times. This sequence joins TRBV10-3 and TRBJ1-1; perhaps TRBD1 as D (5 bases). V gave up 7 bases and J gave up 0 bases, with 12 bases separating them. The length of the CDR3 is 14 residues. Germline assignment: CDR1 ENHRY and CDR2 SYGVKD. The CDR3 is CAIKTTELNTEAFF. CDR3 bases: TGTGCCATCAAGACGACAGAGCTGAACACTGAAGCTTTCTTT.

The chain has TRBV29-1 and TRBJ2-6; a possible D gene is TRBD1 (6 bases). Germline lookup yields CDR1 SQVTM and CDR2 ANQGSEA. The CDR3 consists of 16 residues. Trimming pared 3 bases from V and 0 bases from J, leaving 12 bases between. CDR3 sequence (DNA): TGCAGCGTTGAGACAGGTGGGATCTCTGGGGCCAACGTCCTGACTTTC. Protein: CSVETGGISGANVLTF.

V gene TRBV10-2 combines with J gene TRBJ2-2; TRBD2 matches 9 bases. After removal of 4 bases from V and 7 bases from J, the junction contained 7 bases not matched to a gene. The CDR3 is 15 amino acids. CDR1 WSHSY and CDR2 SAAADI come from the germline V gene. CDR3 bases: TGCGCCAGCAGTGTGAGGCGGGGGGGCATCGGGGAGCTGTTTTTT. Encoded protein: CASSVRRGGIGELFF.

In this sample, this clone turned up a few times. The chain links TRBV11-2 to TRBJ2-3, with 12 nucleotides matching TRBD2. Germline values: CDR1 SGHAT, CDR2 FQNNGV. Unmatched junction bases numbered 3, after V lost 3 bases and J lost 2 bases. CDR3 length: 16 amino acids. Here the CDR3 DNA reads TGTGCCAGCAGCTTCCTAGCGGGAGGGAACACAGATACGCAGTATTTT. The encoded protein is CASSFLAGGNTDTQYF.

Only a few counts were recorded for this clone. The V and J genes are TRBV7-9 and TRBJ1-4; 9 bases map to TRBD1. Germline CDR1 is SEHNR and CDR2 is FQNEAQ (reference sequence). The junction had 5 bases not matched to a gene; V was cut back by 5 bases and J by 7 bases. The CDR3 covers 14 residues. DNA of the CDR3: TGTGCCAGCAGCCCCGGGACAGGGAGTGAAAAACTGTTTTTT. Translating it yields CASSPGTGSEKLFF.